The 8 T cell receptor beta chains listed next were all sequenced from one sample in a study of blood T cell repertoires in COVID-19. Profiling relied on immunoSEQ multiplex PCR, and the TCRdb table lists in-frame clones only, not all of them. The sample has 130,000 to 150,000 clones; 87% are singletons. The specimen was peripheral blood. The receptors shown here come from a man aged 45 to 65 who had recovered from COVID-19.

The CDR3 DNA follows: TGTGCCAGCAGCTTAGCGGGGGCGCGGAACAATCAGCCCCAGCATTTT. Translation: CASSLAGARNNQPQHF. The genes are TRBV7-8 and TRBJ1-5, with a possible D match to TRBD1 (6 bases). Trimming took off 0 bases at V and 3 bases at J, with 12 bases between the two ends. This CDR3 comprises 16 residues. CDR1 and CDR2 from the germline V gene are SGHVS and FQNEAQ.

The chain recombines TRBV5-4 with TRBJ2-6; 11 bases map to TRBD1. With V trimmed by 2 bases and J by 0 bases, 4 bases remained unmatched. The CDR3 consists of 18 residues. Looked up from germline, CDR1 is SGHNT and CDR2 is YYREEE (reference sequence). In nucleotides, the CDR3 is TGTGCCAGCAGCTTCGGGACAGGGGGAAGCTCTGGGGCCAACGTCCTGACTTTC. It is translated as CASSFGTGGSSGANVLTF.

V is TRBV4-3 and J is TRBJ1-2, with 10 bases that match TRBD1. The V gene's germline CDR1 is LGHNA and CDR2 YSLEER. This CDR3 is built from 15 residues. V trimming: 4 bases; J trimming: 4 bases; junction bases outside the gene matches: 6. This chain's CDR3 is CASSPRQGAFYGYTF. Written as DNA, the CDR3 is TGCGCCAGCAGCCCTCGACAGGGGGCGTTCTATGGCTACACCTTC.

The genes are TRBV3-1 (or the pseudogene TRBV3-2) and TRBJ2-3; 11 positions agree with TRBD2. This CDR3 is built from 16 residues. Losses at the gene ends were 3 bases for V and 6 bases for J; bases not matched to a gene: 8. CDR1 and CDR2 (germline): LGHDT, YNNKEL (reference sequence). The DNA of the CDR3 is TGTGCCAGCAGCCACACCCTAGCGGGGGGAGGTGATACGCAGTATTTT. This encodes CASSHTLAGGGDTQYF.

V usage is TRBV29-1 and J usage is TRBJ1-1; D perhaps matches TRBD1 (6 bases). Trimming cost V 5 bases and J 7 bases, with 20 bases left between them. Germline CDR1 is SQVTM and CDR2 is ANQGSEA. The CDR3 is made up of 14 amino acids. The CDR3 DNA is TGCAGCGTTTTCACAGGGAATGGGCTTGGTGAAGCTTTCTTT. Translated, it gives CSVFTGNGLGEAFF.

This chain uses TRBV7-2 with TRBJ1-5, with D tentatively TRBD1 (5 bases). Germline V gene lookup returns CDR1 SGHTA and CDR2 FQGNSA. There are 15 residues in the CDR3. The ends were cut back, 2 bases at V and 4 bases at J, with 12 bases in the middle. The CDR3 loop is CASSLLGVSNQPQHF. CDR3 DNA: TGTGCCAGCAGCTTATTAGGGGTATCGAATCAGCCCCAGCATTTT. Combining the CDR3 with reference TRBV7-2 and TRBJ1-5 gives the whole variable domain GAGVSQSPSNKVTEKGKDVELRCDPISGHTALYWYRQSLGQGLEFLIYFQGNSAPDKSGLPSDRFSAERTGGSVSTLTIQRTQQEDSAVYLCASSLLGVSNQPQHFGDGTRLSIL.

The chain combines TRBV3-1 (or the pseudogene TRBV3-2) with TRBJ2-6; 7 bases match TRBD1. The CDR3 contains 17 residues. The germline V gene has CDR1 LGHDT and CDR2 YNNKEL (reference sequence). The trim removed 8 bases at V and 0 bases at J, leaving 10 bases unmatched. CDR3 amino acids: CASSYGQASSGANVLTF. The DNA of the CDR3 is TGTGCCAGCTCCTACGGACAGGCAAGCTCTGGGGCCAACGTCCTGACTTTC.

CDR3 DNA: TGCGCCAGCAGCCAAGATCCACTTAGGAGGGGTAACTATGGCTACACCTTC. Protein: CASSQDPLRRGNYGYTF. This chain connects TRBV4-1 to TRBJ1-2; a possible D gene is TRBD1 (5 bases). The V gene's germline CDR1 is MGHRA and CDR2 YSYEKL. V was pared by 0 bases and J by 1 base, with 15 bases between. The CDR3 totals 17 residues.